This TCR beta chain was recorded in a study of blood T cell repertoires in COVID-19. As for the study in general: Samples of COVID-19 (acute and convalescent) were obtained from the United States, Italy and Spain. From T cells, B-cell-depleted T cells, or PBMCs came the material, which was cDNA or gDNA.

In the source study's methods: Reference gene primers were amplified, and this amplification served to estimate nucleated cell counts. The data were produced by immunoSEQ multiplex PCR, yet TCRdb's version contains in-frame clones alone and is incomplete. V and J calls and clone size are copied from that table; D and trimming were computed from the DNA. The sample comprises tens of thousands of clones, about 76% of which are singletons, and around 27% rests with the top ten. The TCR was taken from a woman older than 75 with active or convalescent COVID-19. The sample comprised peripheral blood.

The CDR3 DNA reads as TGCGCCAGCAGAGAGAGGACTAGCGGGGAGCGCACAGATACGCAGTATTTT. It translates to CASRERTSGERTDTQYF. The chain recombines TRBV10-1 with TRBJ2-3; 12 bases align to TRBD2. Germline V gene data show CDR1 as WNHNN and CDR2 as SYGVQD (reference sequence). CDR3 length equals 17 residues. Unmatched junction bases numbered 8, after V lost 6 bases and J lost 1 base.